This is a list of T cell receptor beta chains from one sample in a study of blood T cell repertoires in COVID-19. Generated by immunoSEQ multiplex PCR, the TCRdb table keeps only in-frame clones and is missing some. Here the sample spans some 190,000 clones, more than 75% being singletons. Material: peripheral blood. These receptors were obtained from an older woman with COVID-19, enrolled during active disease. Each CDR3 is given with its conserved first and last residue. D genes are given only for firm matches. The size of a clone is reported for some rows only, either as once, few or many, or as a class for expanded clones.

V	size	J	D	DNA	CDR3
TRBV5-1	few	TRBJ2-2	TRBD1	TGCGCCAGCAGCTTGGGGACAGGGAACACCGGGGAGCTGTTTTTT	CASSLGTGNTGELFF
TRBV5-6	.	TRBJ2-5	.	TGTGCCAGCAGCTTCGCAGCGAATCAAGAGACCCAGTACTTC	CASSFAANQETQYF
TRBV18	.	TRBJ1-3	.	TGTGCCAGCTCTCTTCAGGGTGACTCTGGAAACACCATATATTTT	CASSLQGDSGNTIYF
TRBV5-6	few	TRBJ1-1	.	TGTGCCAGCAGCTTTTCCGGGGGGTCTACTGAAGCTTTCTTT	CASSFSGGSTEAFF
TRBV13	.	TRBJ2-2	.	TGTGCCAGCAGCTTTAAAGTTGCCAGACTAACCGGGGAGCTGTTTTTT	CASSFKVARLTGELFF
TRBV24-1	.	TRBJ2-7	TRBD1	TGTGCCACCAGTGTGACAGGGGTCTCCGAGCAGTACTTC	CATSVTGVSEQYF
TRBV5-1	.	TRBJ1-5	TRBD1	TGCGCCAGCAGCTTGGGGACGGACAGGATCAATCAGCCCCAGCATTTT	CASSLGTDRINQPQHF
TRBV7-6	.	TRBJ1-1	.	TGTGCCAGCAGTTTGGGGGGTGGGAACACTGAAGCTTTCTTT	CASSLGGGNTEAFF
TRBV28	once	TRBJ1-2	.	TGTGCCAGCAGCCCCACCAGGACAGTCGCGAGTGGCTACACCTTC	CASSPTRTVASGYTF
TRBV28	.	TRBJ1-5	.	TGTGCCAGCAGTTTAGCGGTGATCAATCAGCCCCAGCATTTT	CASSLAVINQPQHF
TRBV5-6	.	TRBJ1-5	TRBD1	TGTGCCAGCAGCTTGGACAGGGGTAATCAGCCCCAGCATTTT	CASSLDRGNQPQHF